The 18 T cell receptor beta chains below all came from one sample that was sequenced in a study of control samples from healthy donors and cancer patients. The assay was immunoSEQ multiplex PCR, and TCRdb's table has in-frame clones only and misses some. The sample includes 150,000 to 200,000 clones, approximately 92% of them seen just once. Material: blood. The origin of the receptors is a man younger than 40 in good health.

The rearrangement joins TRBV18 to TRBJ2-5, with unresolved D. The CDR3 has 14 residues. Germline assignment: CDR1 KGHSH and CDR2 LQKENI. With 2 bases removed from V and 2 bases from J, the gap between germline ends came to 9 bases. This chain's CDR3 is CASSPIGFQETQYF. The CDR3, as DNA: TGTGCCAGCTCACCAATAGGATTTCAAGAGACCCAGTACTTC.

The count of this clone is one. This chain connects TRBV6-5 to TRBJ2-1; a possible D gene is TRBD2 (6 bases). This CDR3 region has 14 residues. V shed 7 bases and J shed 0 bases, with 10 bases lying between them. Germline lookup yields CDR1 MNHEY and CDR2 SVGAGI. The DNA for the CDR3 is TGTGCCAGCACTAGCGATAGCTCCTACAATGAGCAGTTCTTC. Amino acid sequence: CASTSDSSYNEQFF.

The chain uses TRBV6-5 and TRBJ1-5, with 7 bases identical to TRBD1. Unmatched junction bases numbered 4, after V lost 8 bases and J lost 3 bases. This CDR3 is built from 13 residues. The V gene's germline CDR1 is MNHEY and CDR2 SVGAGI. The DNA for the CDR3 is TGTGCCAGCGGGACAGTTGACAATCAGCCCCAGCATTTT. It codes for CASGTVDNQPQHF.

The rearrangement joins TRBV30 to TRBJ1-1; TRBD1 matches 8 bases. There are 12 residues in the CDR3. V trimming: 3 bases; J trimming: 6 bases; junction bases outside the gene matches: 3. From germline, CDR1 is GTSNPN and CDR2 SVGIG (reference sequence). CDR3 nucleotides: TGTGCCTGGAGGGACAGGGCCGCTGAAGCTTTCTTT. This translates into CAWRDRAAEAFF.

The chain links TRBV2 to TRBJ2-6; D is ambiguous. CDR1 is SNHLY, CDR2 FYNNEI, per germline. With 2 bases removed from V and 4 bases from J, the gap between germline ends came to 24 bases. This CDR3 has 20 amino acids. The CDR3: CASSEFRPRTKLSGANVLTF. CDR3 in DNA: TGTGCCAGCAGTGAATTCCGACCGAGGACCAAACTGTCCGGGGCCAACGTCCTGACTTTC.

This clone was detected once. The CDR3 loop reads CASSLRDSSYGYTF. The CDR3 nucleotides read TGTGCCAGCAGTTTAAGGGACAGCTCCTATGGCTACACCTTC. The chain joins TRBV28 to TRBJ1-2, with TRBD1 matching 7 bases. V was clipped by 2 bases and J by 4 bases; unmatched bases: 4. CDR1 and CDR2 (germline): MDHEN, SYDVKM. The CDR3 extends over 14 amino acids.

This clone was recorded only once. The rearrangement uses TRBV5-4 and TRBJ2-7; 7 positions match TRBD1. The V segment lost 4 bases and the J segment 2 bases; nucleotides outside the gene matches: 6. The CDR3 sequence is 14 residues long. Germline values: CDR1 SGHNT, CDR2 YYREEE (reference sequence). In DNA, the CDR3 is TGTGCCAGCAGCCCTATTGGACAGGCCTACGAGCAGTACTTC. This gives the protein CASSPIGQAYEQYF.

The rearrangement links TRBV24-1 to TRBJ2-7; D is possibly TRBD2 (5 bases). Trimming removed 3 bases at V and 3 bases at J, with 14 bases between. The germline V gene encodes CDR1 KGHDR and CDR2 SFDVKD. The CDR3 sequence is 15 residues long. The CDR3 loop reads CATSDPREGHYEQYF. The CDR3, as DNA: TGTGCCACCAGTGATCCTCGGGAAGGGCACTACGAGCAGTACTTC.

The V call is TRBV24-1, the J call TRBJ2-7; D not resolved. This CDR3 has 11 residues. Per germline, CDR1 KGHDR and CDR2 SFDVKD. The V end was cut by 1 base, the J end by 7 bases, with 4 bases between. CDR3 protein: CATSDFGEQYF. The CDR3 coding sequence is TGTGCCACCAGTGATTTTGGGGAGCAGTACTTC.

This chain uses TRBV7-9 with TRBJ1-1; 7 nucleotides agree with TRBD1. The ends lost 5 bases at V and 5 bases at J; junction bases unmatched: 8. The CDR3 runs 14 residues. Germline CDR1 SEHNR, CDR2 FQNEAQ (reference sequence). Here the CDR3 DNA reads TGTGCCAGCAGCGGAACAGGGGTTGGGACTGAAGCTTTCTTT. It encodes CASSGTGVGTEAFF.

The J gene is TRBJ2-1, the V gene TRBV27, with D possibly being TRBD1 (6 bases). CDR3 length: 13 amino acids. The germline V and J ends were trimmed by 5 bases and 8 bases, with 13 bases remaining between them. Germline values: CDR1 MNHEY, CDR2 SMNVEV (reference sequence). Here the CDR3 reads CASSQTGNHEQFF. CDR3 nucleotide sequence: TGTGCCAGCAGTCAAACAGGGAACCATGAGCAGTTCTTC.

V and J are TRBV28 and TRBJ1-2, with a tentative D call TRBD1 (5 bases). This CDR3 has 15 amino acids. The V gene's germline CDR1 is MDHEN and CDR2 SYDVKM. V was clipped by 8 bases and J by 2 bases, with 18 bases between them. The CDR3 nucleotides read TGTGCCAGCTTACTTCGGCCAGGGTGGAACTATGGCTACACCTTC. Protein sequence: CASLLRPGWNYGYTF.

The chain is built from TRBV28 and TRBJ1-4; 10 bases match TRBD1. The V segment lost 6 bases and the J segment 5 bases; nucleotides outside the gene matches: 6. The CDR3 is 15 residues long. From germline, CDR1 is MDHEN and CDR2 SYDVKM. This chain's CDR3 is CASRPGQGMNEKLFF. The CDR3 DNA sequence: TGTGCCAGCAGGCCGGGACAGGGGATGAATGAAAAACTGTTTTTT.

The table lists this clone with a few counts. The CDR3 loop reads CATSRGGLAGKVDQYF. The CDR3 coding sequence is TGTGCCACCAGCAGAGGTGGACTAGCGGGAAAGGTAGATCAGTACTTC. The V call is TRBV15, the J call TRBJ2-7; 12 bases are shared with TRBD2. Trimming cost V 1 base and J 10 bases; bases outside gene matches: 11. Germline V gene data show CDR1 as LNHNV and CDR2 as YYDKDF (reference sequence). The CDR3 has 16 residues.

The chain has TRBV5-1 and TRBJ1-3; D remains unclear. The length of the CDR3 is 12 residues. The germline gives CDR1 SGHRS, CDR2 YFSETQ. The V and J ends lost 0 bases and 4 bases respectively, with 2 bases between them. The CDR3 reads CASSLAGNTIYF. In DNA, the CDR3 is TGCGCCAGCAGCTTGGCGGGAAACACCATATATTTT.

The chain combines TRBV28 with TRBJ1-5, with no clear D. Between the trimmed V and J ends, which lost 5 bases and 6 bases, there was a span of 11 bases. The CDR3 consists of 13 residues. Germline V CDR1 and CDR2: MDHEN, SYDVKM. Here the CDR3 DNA reads TGTGCCAGCAGTCCCTTTGGACTTCAGCCCCAGCATTTT. This gives the protein CASSPFGLQPQHF.

This clone was counted a single time. V usage is TRBV7-9 and J usage is TRBJ1-2; tentatively, D is TRBD1 (6 bases). The V gene's germline CDR1 is SEHNR and CDR2 FQNEAQ (reference sequence). This CDR3 is built from 14 residues. The V end lost 5 bases, the J end lost 8 bases, and 18 bases lay between the germline ends. Written as DNA, the CDR3 is TGTGCCAGCAGCCACAGGGCCCCGATTGAGGGCTACACCTTC. Translation gives CASSHRAPIEGYTF.

The rearrangement joins TRBV4-2 to TRBJ2-4, with 13 bases identical to TRBD2. There are 18 residues in the CDR3. After removal of 1 base from V and 3 bases from J, the junction contained 6 bases not matched to a gene. Germline V gives CDR1 LGHNA, CDR2 YNFKEQ. CDR3: CASSQGTSGSLGKNIQYF. In DNA, the CDR3 is TGTGCCAGCAGCCAAGGGACTAGCGGGAGTTTGGGCAAAAACATTCAGTACTTC.